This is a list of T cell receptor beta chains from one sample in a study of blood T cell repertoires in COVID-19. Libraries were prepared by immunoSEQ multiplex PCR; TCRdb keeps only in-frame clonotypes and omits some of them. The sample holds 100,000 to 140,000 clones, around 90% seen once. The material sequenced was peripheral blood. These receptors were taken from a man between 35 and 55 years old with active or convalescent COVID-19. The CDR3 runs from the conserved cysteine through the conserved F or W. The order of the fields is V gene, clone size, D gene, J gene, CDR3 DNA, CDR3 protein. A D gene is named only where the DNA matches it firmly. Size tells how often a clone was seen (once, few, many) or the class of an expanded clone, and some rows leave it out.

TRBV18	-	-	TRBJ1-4	TGTGCCAGCTCACCCGCAACTAATGAAAAACTGTTTTTT	CASSPATNEKLFF
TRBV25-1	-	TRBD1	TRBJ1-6	TGTGCCAGCACCGGACAGGGAAATTCACCCCTCCACTTT	CASTGQGNSPLHF
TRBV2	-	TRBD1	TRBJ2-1	TGTGCCAGCGGGGGACAGCCTCAGTTCTTC	CASGGQPQFF
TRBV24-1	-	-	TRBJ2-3	TGTGCCACCAGTGATTTTGAAAGGGGAGATACGCAGTATTTT	CATSDFERGDTQYF
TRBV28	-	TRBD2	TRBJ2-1	TGTGCCAGCAGTCGGGACTACTCCAGCAATGAGCAGTTCTTC	CASSRDYSSNEQFF
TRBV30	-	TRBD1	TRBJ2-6	TGTGCCTGGGAAGCATGGGGGACAGGGGGCTCTGGGGCCAACGTCCTGACTTTC	CAWEAWGTGGSGANVLTF
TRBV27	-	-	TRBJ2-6	TGTGCCAGCAGCTGGGACATCTCTGGGGCCAACGTCCTGACTTTC	CASSWDISGANVLTF
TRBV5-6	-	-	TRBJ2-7	TGTGCCAGCAGCTTGGGAGGGTCCTCCTACGAGCAGTACTTC	CASSLGGSSYEQYF
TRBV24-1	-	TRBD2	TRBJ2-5	TGTGCCACCAGTGATTCCACACCGGGACTAGCAGAGACCCAGTACTTC	CATSDSTPGLAETQYF
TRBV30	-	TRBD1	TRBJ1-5	TGTGCCTGGAGTCGGATGGGGACAGGGGGGAGTTATAGCAATCAGCCCCAGCATTTT	CAWSRMGTGGSYSNQPQHF
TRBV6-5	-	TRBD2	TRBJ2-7	TGTGCCAGCAGTCCGGGACTAGCGGGAGACGAGCAGTACTTC	CASSPGLAGDEQYF
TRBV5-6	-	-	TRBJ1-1	TGTGCCAGCAGCTTTCCTACAGGGAACACTGAAGCTTTCTTT	CASSFPTGNTEAFF
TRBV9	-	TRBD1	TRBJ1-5	TGTGCCAGCAGCGCTGGACAGGGTAATAGCAATCAGCCCCAGCATTTT	CASSAGQGNSNQPQHF
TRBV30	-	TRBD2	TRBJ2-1	TGTGCCTGGACTCCCTCTGCGGGAGCATATGAGCAGTTCTTC	CAWTPSAGAYEQFF
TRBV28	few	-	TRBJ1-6	TGTGCCAGCAGTCTTAACGGCTATAATTCACCCCTCCACTTT	CASSLNGYNSPLHF
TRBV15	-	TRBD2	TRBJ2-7	TGTGCCACCAGCGTGACTAGCGGGAGCCTCGAGCAGTACTTC	CATSVTSGSLEQYF
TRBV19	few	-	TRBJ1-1	TGTGCCAGTACCTTGGGCGGGAGAGAAGCTTTCTTT	CASTLGGREAFF
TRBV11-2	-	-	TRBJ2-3	TGTGCCAGCAGCTTAGAAATAGTCCGCACAGATACGCAGTATTTT	CASSLEIVRTDTQYF
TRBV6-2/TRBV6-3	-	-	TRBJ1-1	TGTGCCAGCAGTTACCCAGGGGTGAACACTGAAGCTTTCTTT	CASSYPGVNTEAFF
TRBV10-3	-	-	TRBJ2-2	TGTGCCATCAGTGAACGAGCGGGTAACACCGGGGAGCTGTTTTTT	CAISERAGNTGELFF
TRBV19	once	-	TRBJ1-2	TGTGCCAGTAGTAGTGCGCGCAGGGGTGTTGACTATGGCTACACCTTC	CASSSARRGVDYGYTF
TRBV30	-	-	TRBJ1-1	TGTGCCTGGAGTCGACAGAGGAACACTGAAGCTTTCTTT	CAWSRQRNTEAFF
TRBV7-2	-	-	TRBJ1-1	TGTGCCAGCATGAGCAACACTGAAGCTTTCTTT	CASMSNTEAFF
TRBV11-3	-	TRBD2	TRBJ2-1	TGTGCCAGCAGCTTACTAGCGGGCTCCTACAATGAGCAGTTCTTC	CASSLLAGSYNEQFF
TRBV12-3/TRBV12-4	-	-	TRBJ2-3	TGTGCCAGCAGTCGACAGATTACAGATACGCAGTATTTT	CASSRQITDTQYF
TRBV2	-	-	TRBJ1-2	TGTGCCAGCAGTGAAAGTTTTGGCGGCTCGGGGGGCTACACCTTC	CASSESFGGSGGYTF
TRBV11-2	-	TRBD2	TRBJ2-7	TGTGCCAGCAGCTTAGAGGGGGGGGTCCGCTACGAGCAGTACTTC	CASSLEGGVRYEQYF
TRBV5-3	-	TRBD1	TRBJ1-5	TGTGCCAGAAGCTTGCCCCCAGGGGGAGAGCAGCCCCAGCATTTT	CARSLPPGGEQPQHF
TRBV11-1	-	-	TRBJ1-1	TGTGCCAGCAGCTTAATGGGGGGAAACACTGAAGCTTTCTTT	CASSLMGGNTEAFF
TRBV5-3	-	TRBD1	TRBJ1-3	TGTGCCAGAAGCACCGACAGGGGCATACACTCTGGAAACACCATATATTTT	CARSTDRGIHSGNTIYF
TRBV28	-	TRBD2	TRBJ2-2	TGTGCCAGCGAGCGGGAGCGGCCGGCCGGGGAGCTGTTTTTT	CASERERPAGELFF
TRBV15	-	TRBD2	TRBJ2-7	TGTGCCACCAGCAGAGAAGGCGGGGGCTACGAGCAGTACTTC	CATSREGGGYEQYF
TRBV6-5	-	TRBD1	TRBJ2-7	TGTGCCAGCCGCCCGGGACAGATTCTCTACGAGCAGTACTTC	CASRPGQILYEQYF
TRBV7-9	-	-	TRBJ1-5	TGTGCCAGCAGCCTTGACTATCAGCCCCAGCATTTT	CASSLDYQPQHF
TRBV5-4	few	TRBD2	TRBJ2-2	TGTGCCAGCAGCCCATCTGGCGGGAGGGCCGCGAACACCGGGGAGCTGTTTTTT	CASSPSGGRAANTGELFF
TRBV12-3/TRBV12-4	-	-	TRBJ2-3	TGTGCCAGCAGTTATAGACTCAATACGCAGTATTTT	CASSYRLNTQYF
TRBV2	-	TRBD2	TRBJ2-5	TGTGCCAGCAGTGCCCTGAGCGGGACCCAAGAGACCCAGTACTTC	CASSALSGTQETQYF
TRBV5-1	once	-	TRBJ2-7	TGCGCCAGCAGCTTGTACGGCGGCCACGAGCAGTACTTC	CASSLYGGHEQYF
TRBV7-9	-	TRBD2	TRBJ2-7	TGTGCCAGCAGCCTACTGACTAGCGGGACGGGTGAGCAGTACTTC	CASSLLTSGTGEQYF
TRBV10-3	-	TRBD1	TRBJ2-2	TGTGCCATCGGGGGACAGGTGACTCCCGGGGAGCTGTTTTTT	CAIGGQVTPGELFF
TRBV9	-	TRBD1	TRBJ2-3	TGTGCCAGCAGCGCCCGGACAGGGGTGGCAGATACGCAGTATTTT	CASSARTGVADTQYF
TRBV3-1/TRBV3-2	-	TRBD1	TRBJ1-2	TGTGCCAGCAGCCGAGCGACAGGGGGGATGGATGGCTACACCTTC	CASSRATGGMDGYTF
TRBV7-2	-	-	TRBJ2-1	TGTGCCAGCAGCGGTCGTACCTCCGGGGGTGGATCTTACAATGAGCAGTTCTTC	CASSGRTSGGGSYNEQFF
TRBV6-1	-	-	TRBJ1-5	TGTGCCAGCAGTGAACTCTTACCGGGTGGGCAGCCCCAGCATTTT	CASSELLPGGQPQHF
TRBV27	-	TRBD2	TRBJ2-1	TGTGCCAGCAGTCCGGGACTAGCGGGAGATGGTGAGCAGTTCTTC	CASSPGLAGDGEQFF
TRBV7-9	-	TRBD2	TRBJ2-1	TGTGCCAGCAGCGCGGGACTAGCGGCCCACCTGAATGAGCAGTTCTTC	CASSAGLAAHLNEQFF
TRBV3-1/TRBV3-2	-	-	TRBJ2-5	TGTGCCAGCAGCCAAGGTAATAGCGGTGAGACCCAGTACTTC	CASSQGNSGETQYF
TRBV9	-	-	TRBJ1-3	TGTGCCAGCAGCGTTTACGGCTCTGGAAACACCATATATTTT	CASSVYGSGNTIYF
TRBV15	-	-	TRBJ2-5	TGTGCCACCAGCAGGATACAGGGTTCTCAAGAGACCCAGTACTTC	CATSRIQGSQETQYF
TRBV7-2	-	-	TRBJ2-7	TGTGCCAGCAGTTCACAGGGCTACGAGCAGTACTTC	CASSSQGYEQYF
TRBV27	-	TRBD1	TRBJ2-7	TGTGCCAGCAGCCTATATCAGGACAGGGCTAGCGAGCAGTACTTC	CASSLYQDRASEQYF
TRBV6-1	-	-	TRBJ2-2	TGTGCCAGCAGTGAAAGGGGGGGCTCGGACACCGGGGAGCTGTTTTTT	CASSERGGSDTGELFF
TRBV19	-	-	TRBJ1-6	TGTGCCAGTAGTCCCGACCGAGGGTACGCCTGGAGCTCACCCCTCCACTTT	CASSPDRGYAWSSPLHF
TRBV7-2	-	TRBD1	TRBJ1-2	TGTGCCAGCAGATGGGGACAGGGGGACTATGGCTACACCTTC	CASRWGQGDYGYTF